Listed below are T cell receptor beta chains from one sample, sequenced in a study of T-cell reconstitution after alpha-beta-depleted transplantation in children. TCRdb redid the calling of the PCR reads with MiXCR, one entry per CDR3 protein. The sample holds some 520,000 distinct CDR3 sequences, 30% to 35% seen once. The material sequenced was PBMCs from the stem cell graft donor, taken from the stem cell graft. The receptors stem from a human donor who donated a stem cell graft to a child with aplastic anemia. The conserved cysteine and the conserved F or W are not part of the CDR3 here. Clone size is stated in some rows and not others, as once, few, many or a class when expanded.

j_call: TRBJ1-2
clone_size: NA
v_call: TRBV10-3
cdr3_length: 11
cdr3_aa: AIRGQESWGYT

j_call: TRBJ1-2
clone_size: NA
v_call: TRBV18
cdr3_length: 13
cdr3_aa: ASSPPGVANYGYT

j_call: TRBJ1-1
clone_size: few
v_call: TRBV29-1
cdr3_length: 13
cdr3_aa: SVWTGQKRNTEAF

j_call: TRBJ2-7
clone_size: NA
v_call: TRBV3-1
cdr3_length: 16
cdr3_aa: ASSRLGTSGQRAYEQY

j_call: TRBJ2-1
clone_size: few
v_call: TRBV20-1
cdr3_length: 12
cdr3_aa: SASGGIGDNEQF

j_call: TRBJ2-3
clone_size: NA
v_call: TRBV7-9
cdr3_length: 9
cdr3_aa: AGTSTDTQY

j_call: TRBJ1-1
clone_size: few
v_call: TRBV7-9
cdr3_length: 10
cdr3_aa: ASRNSGTEAF

j_call: TRBJ2-1
clone_size: NA
v_call: TRBV29-1
cdr3_length: 11
cdr3_aa: SVLTVLHNEQF

j_call: TRBJ2-1
clone_size: many
v_call: TRBV7-2
cdr3_length: 14
cdr3_aa: ASSSVAGGVYNEQF

j_call: TRBJ2-7
clone_size: NA
v_call: TRBV7-9
cdr3_length: 14
cdr3_aa: ASSLGAGGRFYEQY

j_call: TRBJ1-2
clone_size: few
v_call: TRBV20-1
cdr3_length: 12
cdr3_aa: SARDRLGSYGYT

j_call: TRBJ2-2
clone_size: few
v_call: TRBV7-2
cdr3_length: 11
cdr3_aa: ASSLFFPGELF

j_call: TRBJ2-1
clone_size: NA
v_call: TRBV6-2/TRBV6-3
cdr3_length: 15
cdr3_aa: ASRRSSGLSSYNEQF

j_call: TRBJ2-3
clone_size: NA
v_call: TRBV12-3/TRBV12-4
cdr3_length: 15
cdr3_aa: ASSPQPRTIGTDTQY

j_call: TRBJ2-7
clone_size: NA
v_call: TRBV9
cdr3_length: 13
cdr3_aa: ASSAGQAFTYEQY

j_call: TRBJ2-3
clone_size: few
v_call: TRBV9
cdr3_length: 11
cdr3_aa: ASSGSGADTQY

j_call: TRBJ1-5
clone_size: few
v_call: TRBV15
cdr3_length: 21
cdr3_aa: ATSRDRPKRGSTGGNSDQPQH

j_call: TRBJ2-6
clone_size: NA
v_call: TRBV20-1
cdr3_length: 15
cdr3_aa: SARPGFPFSGANVLT

j_call: TRBJ2-3
clone_size: few
v_call: TRBV27
cdr3_length: 14
cdr3_aa: ASSSGRGYRTDTQY

j_call: TRBJ1-1
clone_size: few
v_call: TRBV29-1
cdr3_length: 12
cdr3_aa: SAVDLGMNTEAF

j_call: TRBJ1-1
clone_size: NA
v_call: TRBV30
cdr3_length: 11
cdr3_aa: AWRSVPPTEAF

j_call: TRBJ2-7
clone_size: NA
v_call: TRBV18
cdr3_length: 12
cdr3_aa: ASSGTGITYEQY

j_call: TRBJ2-2
clone_size: NA
v_call: TRBV10-3
cdr3_length: 14
cdr3_aa: AISDSRRSNTGELF

j_call: TRBJ2-5
clone_size: few
v_call: TRBV7-8
cdr3_length: 11
cdr3_aa: ASISRYQETQY